The source of this T cell receptor (beta chain) is a study of response to subunit inactivated influenza vaccine. Study-level findings and limits: Each seasonal influenza vaccination, the authors suggested, recruits few new T cells.

TCRdb reprocessed the RT-PCR reads via MiXCR and lists one record per CDR3 protein. This repertoire shows under 750,000 distinct CDR3 sequences, approximately 10% found once; its top ten account for about 9.4%. The CDR3 loop spans 13 amino acids. CDR1 is MNHNY and CDR2 is SVGAGI in the germline V gene (reference sequence). The ends were cut back, 7 bases at V and 4 bases at J, with 13 bases in the middle. Concerning this clonotype itself: The antigen remains unidentified.

The J gene is TRBJ2-5, the V gene TRBV6-6; maybe TRBD2 (6 bases). The TCR comes from a man aged 45-60 years who received an inactivated influenza vaccine. The starting material was PBMCs from blood, obtained on the day of vaccination. The CDR3 is CASTIAARETQYF. DNA for the CDR3: TGTGCCAGCACCATAGCGGCCCGAGAGACCCAGTACTTC.